Sequencing of this TCR beta chain was carried out in a study of shared clonotypes between healthy human individuals (dated by TCRdb to 2018 to 2020). Study-wide context: The cohort comprised a couple of women and a few men aged 18 to 49 years. To estimate repertoire size and how much clonotypes are shared between individuals, the study performed deep sequencing of blood TCR repertoires from about 5 healthy adults. To increase sequencing depth and limit assay-specific biases, TCR repertoire library preparation and sequencing were carried out by different laboratories using diverse techniques. Per donor, leukapheresis produced somewhere between about 0.85 and 8.9 billion PBMCs.

Findings and caveats that apply to the study as a whole: Only blood was sampled, and tissue TCR repertoires likely differ from those in blood. Because the study included a small number of donors, the genetic and exposure-history diversity represented was limited. Pairwise subsampling led to the expectation that sequencing depth would affect the degree of clonotype sharing among donors.

Using the deep immunoSEQ assay, TCR CDR3 regions were amplified from genomic DNA by multiplex PCR. Genomic DNA extracted from each cell subset was distributed evenly over all wells of several immunoSEQ 96-well plates, and each plate served as one replicate. For unsorted PBMC, approximately 300 ng of genomic DNA, equivalent to about 30,000 T cell genomes, went into each replicate PCR. Unsorted PBMC genomic DNA was sequenced across ten immunoSEQ deep assay plates. Purified libraries were measured with a Qubit 3.0 fluorometer, size-checked on a Bioanalyzer 2100, and measured again with the KAPA Library Quantification kit. A separate single-read 150-cycle Illumina NextSeq 550 flow cell was used to sequence each immunoSEQ 96-well plate. The original methods were these. Because only junctional sequences without quality scores were contained in the immunoSEQ output, filtering matching that applied to full-length reads could not be performed. Sequences were annotated with PyIR, a Python wrapper for IgBLAST v1.9, and V/J genes and CDR3 were assigned using IMGT germline references. Reads were removed for weak V/J assignments (E-value above 1e-6), missing CDR3, stop codons, out-of-frame junctions, or ambiguous translated residues. A V3J clonotype was defined by an identical inferred V gene, J gene, and CDR3 amino acid sequence. The percentage overlap between two repertoires was calculated by dividing the number of shared unique clonotypes by the size of the smaller repertoire. RTK rarefaction, the Chao1 estimator, and Recon v2.1 estimates of unobserved clonotypes were used to assess repertoire richness. TCRdb mirrors the immuneACCESS table, restricted to in-frame sequences. Some clones are absent from its copies; in checked studies, under half trace to an unresolved V gene, and the reason for the others is unknown. V and J calls and clone size are given by that table; D and trimming were obtained from the DNA. This sample has more than 450,000 clones in its table, and more than 65% of those were observed once. The ten largest clones take up 10% to 15% of the sample.

In this sample, this clone turned up a few times. Its recognized antigen is unknown. No much larger clone exists at a distance of one base, and base qualities are not known. As encoded in the germline V gene (reference sequence), CDR1 is SEHNR while CDR2 is FQNEAQ. V is pruned by 3 bases and J by 13 bases, leaving 8 bases of the junction without a gene match. The CDR3 goes from the cysteine to the phenylalanine over 13 residues. Only the CDR3 portion is preserved as DNA: 39 bases, with reading frame beginning at the first base. Healthy HIV-negative adults with no recently reported acute infections or vaccinations were included as donors. All donors were Caucasian adults living in Nashville, Tennessee, USA. For unsorted samples, 70 million to 95 million PBMCs were counted, and genomic DNA was extracted using the QIAamp DNA Blood Mini kit. Blood was obtained by leukapheresis, after which PBMCs were separated by Ficoll-Histopaque density gradient centrifugation and cryopreserved in liquid nitrogen vapor phase.

The specimen was PBMCs. Recombination connected TRBV7-9 to TRBJ1-2; TRBD1 lines up with 10 middle nucleotides. The TCR was taken from a woman between 35 and 50 years old in good health. Some clones in this sample may be carry-over from other donors' samples. The CDR3 corresponds to CASSFAGTGDCTF. The nucleotide sequence is given as TGTGCCAGCAGCTTTGCCGGGACAGGGGATTGCACCTTC.